The rows below give T cell receptor beta chains drawn from one sample of a study of T cell changes during pregnancy in multiple sclerosis. The table came from immunoSEQ multiplex PCR; TCRdb's copy has only in-frame clones and leaves some out. The table records 30,000 to 45,000 clones, about 91% of them present only once. Sample: CD8+ T cells from peripheral blood mononuclear cells, taken before pregnancy. Receptors originate from a female donor with multiple sclerosis, enrolled in a pregnancy study. Both conserved end residues are part of each CDR3. Each record gives: clone size, J gene, V gene, D gene, CDR3 DNA, CDR3 protein. The D gene is left open where the match is weak. A clone size is listed for some rows: how often the clone was seen (once, few, many), or a class if it is expanded.

>NA|TRBJ2-6|TRBV14|NA
TGTGCCAGCAGCCAAGAGGGCTTCAGCAGGGACATCTCTGGGGCCAACGTCCTGACTTTC
CASSQEGFSRDISGANVLTF
>NA|TRBJ1-5|TRBV9|NA
TGTGCCAGCAGCGTAGGGGAGATCAATCAGCCCCAGCATTTT
CASSVGEINQPQHF
>once|TRBJ1-4|TRBV2|NA
TGTGCCAGCAGTCCAACGATTGGGGGGGCAACTAATGAAAAACTGTTTTTT
CASSPTIGGATNEKLFF
>NA|TRBJ2-7|TRBV7-2|NA
TGTGCCAGCAGTTCTAGCGTCTCCTACGAGCAGTACTTC
CASSSSVSYEQYF
>few|TRBJ2-3|TRBV28|NA
TGTGCCAGCAGTTTCTTATCGGGGACAGATACGCAGTATTTT
CASSFLSGTDTQYF
>NA|TRBJ2-3|TRBV13|NA
TGTGCCAGCAGCTTTGAGATGCAAGATACGCAGTATTTT
CASSFEMQDTQYF
>NA|TRBJ2-2|TRBV19|NA
TGTGCCAGTAGTTCCGTTACAGTGATGGCCGGGGAGCTGTTTTTT
CASSSVTVMAGELFF
>NA|TRBJ2-7|TRBV9|NA
TGTGCCAGCAGCGCAGGGGGGCCCTACGAGCAGTACTTC
CASSAGGPYEQYF
>NA|TRBJ2-7|TRBV19|TRBD2
TGTGCCAGGGCTAGCGGGACCTCCTACGAGCAGTACTTC
CARASGTSYEQYF
>NA|TRBJ2-1|TRBV4-1|TRBD2
TGCGCCAGCAGCCTTCTAGCGGGAGCTCCGGATGAGCAGTTCTTC
CASSLLAGAPDEQFF
>NA|TRBJ2-1|TRBV4-1|NA
TGCGCCAGCAGCGGGGGGATGGGGCAGTTCTTC
CASSGGMGQFF
>once|TRBJ2-5|TRBV9|TRBD1
TGTGCCAGCAGCGTAGCTACAGGGGTTGGGGAGACCCAGTACTTC
CASSVATGVGETQYF
>NA|TRBJ2-7|TRBV28|TRBD1
TGTGCCAGCAGCTTACAGGGGTTAGGCTACGAGCAGTACTTC
CASSLQGLGYEQYF
>NA|TRBJ2-1|TRBV19|TRBD2
TGTGCCAGTTCCCCTGGACTAGCGGGAGGCGGCGAGCAGTTCTTC
CASSPGLAGGGEQFF
>few|TRBJ2-6|TRBV13|NA
TGTGCCAGCAGCTTCTACCTCCCTAATCCGGGACATCCTATCTCTGGGGCCAACGTCCTGACTTTC
CASSFYLPNPGHPISGANVLTF
>NA|TRBJ2-3|TRBV6-4|NA
TGTGCCAGCAGTGTAGGCGGTTTCACAGATACGCAGTATTTT
CASSVGGFTDTQYF
>few|TRBJ1-5|TRBV2|TRBD1
TGTGCCAGCAGTAAGCACGGACAGGGGAGGGGCAATCAGCCCCAGCATTTT
CASSKHGQGRGNQPQHF
>NA|TRBJ2-5|TRBV27|TRBD2
TGTGCCAGCAGCCGAGCGGGAGGGTTCCAAGAGACCCAGTACTTC
CASSRAGGFQETQYF
>NA|TRBJ2-7|TRBV29-1|TRBD1
TGCAGCGTGGGGACAGGCTACGAGCAGTACTTC
CSVGTGYEQYF
>once|TRBJ2-5|TRBV10-3|NA
TGTGCCATCAGTGAGTCTGGGAGCGAGACCCAGTACTTC
CAISESGSETQYF
>NA|TRBJ1-5|TRBV27|TRBD1
TGTGCCAGCAGTTTAACAGGGGGCAATCAGCCCCAGCATTTT
CASSLTGGNQPQHF
>NA|TRBJ2-5|TRBV28|TRBD2
TGTGCCAGCAGCACCCTAGCGGAGACCCTCCAAGAGACCCAGTACTTC
CASSTLAETLQETQYF
>NA|TRBJ2-1|TRBV6-1|TRBD2
TGTGCCAGCAAACAGCGGGAGAATGGCAATGAGCAGTTCTTC
CASKQRENGNEQFF
>NA|TRBJ2-1|TRBV5-6|NA
TGTGCCAGCAGCTTGGGCGCGGGCTACAATGAGCAGTTCTTC
CASSLGAGYNEQFF
>NA|TRBJ1-3|TRBV7-9|TRBD1
TGTGCCAGCAGCTTCTCCCGGCAGGGGGCGGAGGGAAACACCATATATTTT
CASSFSRQGAEGNTIYF
>NA|TRBJ1-5|TRBV2|NA
TGTGCCAGCAGTACAGGGCTGGGCAATCAGCCCCAGCATTTT
CASSTGLGNQPQHF
>once|TRBJ1-1|TRBV6-1|NA
TGTGCCAGCTTCCGAGACAGCTTCAGAGGAGAAGCTTTCTTT
CASFRDSFRGEAFF
>NA|TRBJ2-3|TRBV27|TRBD2
TGTGCCAGCAGTTTAAGAGCTAGCGGGTTTTTAGGGGGGACAGATACGCAGTATTTT
CASSLRASGFLGGTDTQYF
>NA|TRBJ1-5|TRBV6-4|NA
TGTGCCAGCAGTGAGACAGGCAATCAGCCCCAGCATTTT
CASSETGNQPQHF
>NA|TRBJ2-1|TRBV14|NA
TGTGCCAGCAGTTTCGCCCAGGTCTACAATGAGCAGTTCTTC
CASSFAQVYNEQFF
>once|TRBJ2-6|TRBV7-3|NA
TGTGCCAGCAGCTTAGCAGGGTCTGGGGCCAACGTCCTGACTTTC
CASSLAGSGANVLTF
>NA|TRBJ2-1|TRBV4-1|TRBD2
TGCGCCAGCAGCCACCCCACTAGCGGGAGTGGTAATGAGCAGTTCTTC
CASSHPTSGSGNEQFF
>NA|TRBJ1-2|TRBV28|NA
TGTGCCAGCACTATCTCCGACAGAAACTATGGCTACACCTTC
CASTISDRNYGYTF
>once|TRBJ2-3|TRBV7-9|TRBD2
TGTGCCAGCAGTCTATCCTCGCGGGAGGTGGGAGATACGCAGTATTTT
CASSLSSREVGDTQYF
>once|TRBJ2-5|TRBV27|TRBD1
TGTGCCAGCAGTTCTTTGACAGGGGGCTGGGAGACCCAGTACTTC
CASSSLTGGWETQYF
>NA|TRBJ1-1|TRBV28|NA
TGTGCCAGCAGTTTTTCGGGCACTGAAGCTTTCTTT
CASSFSGTEAFF
>NA|TRBJ2-7|TRBV1|NA
TGCACCAGCAGCCAAGAGGTAGCGTCTAGCTCCTACGAGCAGTACTTC
CTSSQEVASSSYEQYF
>NA|TRBJ2-2|TRBV4-3|NA
TGCGCCAGCAGCCTCTCGACGGGAAATGAAAACACCGGGGAGCTGTTTTTT
CASSLSTGNENTGELFF
>NA|TRBJ2-2|TRBV7-9|NA
TGTGCCAGCAGGACTAGTAACACCGGGGAGCTGTTTTTT
CASRTSNTGELFF
>NA|TRBJ2-1|TRBV7-6|NA
TGTGCCAGCAGCTTATTTGCAATGGCCGCCTACAATGAGCAGTTCTTC
CASSLFAMAAYNEQFF
>NA|TRBJ1-1|TRBV28|NA
TGTGCCAGCAGTGAGATGAACACTGAAGCTTTCTTT
CASSEMNTEAFF
>NA|TRBJ1-2|TRBV14|NA
TGTGCCAGCAGCCCCGACAGGCGCGCTGGCTACACCTTC
CASSPDRRAGYTF
>once|TRBJ2-1|TRBV7-8|NA
TGTGCCAGCAGCTTGTGGGGCGACCCTGGTGGAGATGAGCAGTTCTTC
CASSLWGDPGGDEQFF
>NA|TRBJ2-7|TRBV11-2|TRBD2
TGTGCCAGCAGCTTAGGTCCTAGCGGACCCTCCTACGAGCAGTACTTC
CASSLGPSGPSYEQYF
>NA|TRBJ2-2|TRBV7-9|TRBD2
TGTGCCAGCAGCTTAAACAGCGGGAGCACCGGGGAGCTGTTTTTT
CASSLNSGSTGELFF
>NA|TRBJ2-1|TRBV28|TRBD2
TGTGCCAGCAGTTTAAGGGCAACGGGGGGGCTCGAGCAGTTCTTC
CASSLRATGGLEQFF
>NA|TRBJ2-7|TRBV7-9|TRBD2
TGTGCCAGCAGCGCTCAATGGGGGGGAGGGTTCGAGCAGTACTTC
CASSAQWGGGFEQYF
>NA|TRBJ2-1|TRBV5-1|NA
TGCGCCAGCAGCTACGACAGGCCTTACAATGAGCAGTTCTTC
CASSYDRPYNEQFF
>NA|TRBJ1-5|TRBV7-8|NA
TGTGCCAGCAGCTTAGGGTCGCGAGGGAGCAATCAGCCCCAGCATTTT
CASSLGSRGSNQPQHF
>NA|TRBJ2-3|TRBV6-6|TRBD1
TGTGCGGCCGGGACAGGATCCACAGATACGCAGTATTTT
CAAGTGSTDTQYF
>NA|TRBJ2-1|TRBV9|NA
TGTGCCAGCAGCGTAGCGGGAGTCTCCTACAATGAGCAGTTCTTC
CASSVAGVSYNEQFF
>NA|TRBJ2-7|TRBV30|TRBD2
TGTGCCTGGACTTACGGACCGGGAGGTATTGACGAGCAGTACTTC
CAWTYGPGGIDEQYF
>NA|TRBJ2-3|TRBV28|TRBD1
TGTGCCAGCAGTTCCATCCGATACCGGGACAGGGAATTTTTACCCACAGATACGCAGTATTTT
CASSSIRYRDREFLPTDTQYF
>NA|TRBJ2-7|TRBV7-2|NA
TGTGCCAGCAGCTTAGGGTGGGGGACACCATCCTACGAGCAGTACTTC
CASSLGWGTPSYEQYF
>NA|TRBJ2-2|TRBV21-1|NA
TGTGCCAGCCCTTGGGCTAGCGGCCCCGGGGAGCTGTTTTTT
CASPWASGPGELFF
>NA|TRBJ1-1|TRBV19|TRBD1
TGTGCCAGTAGGCTAGCGACTAGGGGGCAGGACACTGAAGCTTTCTTT
CASRLATRGQDTEAFF
>NA|TRBJ1-2|TRBV4-3|NA
TGCGCCAGCAGTAAAAATACAGGGTCGGGCTATGGCTACACCTTC
CASSKNTGSGYGYTF
>NA|TRBJ2-1|TRBV5-4|TRBD2
TGTGCCAGCAGCTTGGGAGTTTCATCGGCGGGGGACAATGAGCAGTTCTTC
CASSLGVSSAGDNEQFF
>NA|TRBJ1-4|TRBV27|TRBD1
TGTGCCAGCAGTCATGACAGGGGCGATGAAAAACTGTTTTTT
CASSHDRGDEKLFF